This TCR beta chain derives from a study of OX40 agonist ivuxolimab in advanced cancers. Across the whole study: The study reported partial responses in three patients: one hepatocellular carcinoma, two cutaneous melanoma. Study-wide results and caveats: The specificity for antigen of the expanded peripheral T cells was not determined. At doses 0.1 to 3.0 mg/kg, CD4+ and CD8+ clones expanded. Fewer expanded clones were found on average in CD4+ than in CD8+ T cells.

The table came from immunoSEQ multiplex PCR; TCRdb's copy has only in-frame clones and leaves some out. The sample lists 14,000 or so clones, about 80% seen once, with 43% in the top ten. Germline V lookup: CDR1 MNHEY, CDR2 SVGAGI. V shed 6 bases and J shed 3 bases, with 9 bases lying between them. The CDR3 contains 12 residues. For this clone: Its antigen is currently unknown.

The sequencing here drew on CD4+ or CD8+ T cells sorted from blood, taken in a trial of the OX40 agonist ivuxolimab. The chain links TRBV6-5 to TRBJ2-7; D possibly corresponds to TRBD1 (7 bases). The receptor was derived from an adult with an advanced solid tumor such as melanoma, head and neck, liver or kidney cancer. The CDR3 bases are TGTGCCAGCAGCCAGGGGGGCTACGAGCAGTACTTC. Its protein product is CASSQGGYEQYF.